A single sample gave rise to the 26 T cell receptor beta chains below, sequenced in a study of follicular helper T cells after annual influenza vaccination. Assay used: immunoSEQ multiplex PCR; TCRdb lists only in-frame clones, some missing. Here the sample spans about 6,600 clones, roughly 76% being singletons. This sample's time point: 2015-2016 season, 7 days after influenza vaccination. Source: CXCR5- memory CD4+ T cells sorted from blood, taken 7 days after influenza vaccination. Receptors originate from an adult who received the influenza vaccine.

This chain joins TRBV7-6 and TRBJ2-5; the match to TRBD2 covers 7 bases. Germline loops: CDR1 SGHVS, CDR2 FNYEAQ. J was trimmed by 2 bases and V by 1 base; bases with no gene match: 7. The CDR3 spans 16 residues. CDR3 DNA sequence: TGTGCCAGCAGCTTAGGGGCCACTAGCGAGCAAGAGACCCAGTACTTC. It codes for CASSLGATSEQETQYF.

This rearrangement joins TRBV6-6 to TRBJ2-7; 7 bases fit TRBD1. After removal of 6 bases from V and 4 bases from J, the junction contained 3 bases not matched to a gene. The CDR3 is 12 amino acids. Germline assignment: CDR1 MNHNY and CDR2 SVGAGI (reference sequence). The DNA for the CDR3 is TGTGCCAGCAGCAGGACAGGTTACGAGCAGTACTTC. The encoded protein is CASSRTGYEQYF.

The chain combines TRBV9 with TRBJ1-2; 7 bases line up with TRBD1. There are 15 residues in the CDR3. The trim removed 4 bases at V and 7 bases at J, leaving 13 bases unmatched. Germline V gene sequence: CDR1 SGDLS, CDR2 YYNGEE. The CDR3 here is CASSPYRGGRSGYTF. In DNA, the CDR3 is TGTGCCAGCAGCCCCTACAGGGGAGGGAGGTCTGGCTACACCTTC.

This chain connects TRBV7-9 to TRBJ2-1; TRBD2 agrees at 8 bases. Trimming removed 1 base from V and 15 bases from J; junction bases left unmatched: 5. The CDR3 runs to 12 residues. CDR1 and CDR2 (germline): SEHNR, FQNEAQ (reference sequence). CDR3 region: CASSLGAGVGFF. CDR3 in DNA: TGTGCCAGCAGCTTAGGAGCGGGGGTGGGGTTCTTC. The full variable domain, rest sourced from reference TRBV7-9 and TRBJ2-1, is DTGVSQNPRHKITKRGQNVTFRCDPISEHNRLYWYRQTLGQGPEFLTYFQNEAQLEKSRLLSDRFSAERPKGSFSTLEIQRTEQGDSAMYLCASSLGAGVGFFGPGTRLTVL.

This clone was seen once. V usage is TRBV29-1 and J usage is TRBJ1-1, with unresolved D. CDR1 and CDR2 (germline): SQVTM, ANQGSEA. Trimming took 2 bases from V and 0 from J, leaving 7 bases between them. The CDR3 extends over 13 amino acids. Here the CDR3 reads CSVESHMNTEAFF. As DNA, the CDR3 is TGCAGCGTTGAATCACATATGAACACTGAAGCTTTCTTT. The complete variable domain, with remaining parts taken from reference TRBV29-1 and TRBJ1-1, reads SAVISQKPSRDICQRGTSLTIQCQVDSQVTMMFWYRQQPGQSLTLIATANQGSEATYESGFVIDKFPISRPNLTFSTLTVSNMSPEDSSIYLCSVESHMNTEAFFGQGTRLTVV.

This chain uses TRBV9 with TRBJ2-5; D is unclear. V was cut by 4 bases and J by 1 base, with 20 bases left in between. The CDR3 is 17 residues long. Germline V gene lookup returns CDR1 SGDLS and CDR2 YYNGEE. The CDR3 reads CASSPNPAEGLQETQYF. CDR3 in DNA: TGTGCCAGCAGCCCAAATCCAGCAGAAGGCCTCCAAGAGACCCAGTACTTC.

This clone was observed a handful of times. This chain connects TRBV6-6 to TRBJ1-4; TRBD1 might be the D (6 bases). CDR3 length equals 12 residues. Trimming removed 7 bases from V and 5 bases from J, with 8 bases in between. CDR1 is MNHNY and CDR2 is SVGAGI in the germline V gene (reference sequence). The CDR3 sequence: CASKTGNEKLFF. CDR3 coding DNA: TGTGCCAGCAAAACAGGGAATGAAAAACTGTTTTTT.

The chain carries TRBV7-9 and TRBJ1-2; D may be TRBD1 (6 bases). Germline V gene lookup returns CDR1 SEHNR and CDR2 FQNEAQ (reference sequence). This CDR3 has 16 amino acids. The V end was cut by 6 bases, the J end by 5 bases, with 22 bases between. The CDR3 DNA reads as TGTGCCAGCAGTCGGGGTTGGGGGGCATACGCTTATGGCTACACCTTC. Translated, it gives CASSRGWGAYAYGYTF.

The chain couples TRBV7-9 to TRBJ2-7; possible D gene TRBD2, 5 bases. This CDR3 contains 11 residues. Per germline, CDR1 SEHNR and CDR2 FQNEAQ (reference sequence). V was clipped by 7 bases and J by 4 bases, with 8 bases between them. The CDR3 region is CASTSGYEQYF. In nucleotides, the CDR3 is TGTGCCAGCACCTCGGGATACGAGCAGTACTTC.

The chain uses TRBV10-3 and TRBJ1-6; D is unresolved. CDR1 is ENHRY and CDR2 is SYGVKD in the germline V gene. This CDR3 comprises 15 residues. V shed 3 bases and J shed 4 bases, with 10 bases lying between them. DNA of the CDR3: TGTGCCATCAGTGATTCGGGAATTTATAATTCACCCCTCCACTTT. Translated, it gives CAISDSGIYNSPLHF.

The chain joins TRBV6-1 to TRBJ2-7; 8 positions agree with TRBD1. Germline CDR1 is MNHNS and CDR2 is SASEGT. The CDR3 loop spans 15 amino acids. V lost 8 bases, J lost 5 bases, and 14 bases stayed unmatched. CDR3 region: CASGAQGALLHEQYF. CDR3 in DNA: TGTGCCAGCGGGGCTCAGGGGGCTCTTCTCCACGAGCAGTACTTC.

The chain recombines TRBV14 with TRBJ1-5, with D perhaps matching TRBD1 (5 bases). The length of the CDR3 is 17 residues. Germline V gene data show CDR1 as SGHDN and CDR2 as FVKESK. V lost 11 bases to trimming and J lost 0 bases, with 23 bases between them. The DNA for the CDR3 is TGTGCCCAAACGGCGGGGGATAGCTTGGATAGCAATCAGCCCCAGCATTTT. Its translation is CAQTAGDSLDSNQPQHF.

This sequence joins TRBV6-5 and TRBJ2-1; possible D gene TRBD2, 5 bases. V lost 7 bases, J lost 3 bases, and 16 bases lay in between. The CDR3 totals 15 residues. Germline V gene lookup returns CDR1 MNHEY and CDR2 SVGAGI. The CDR3: CASNTDAGSYNEQFF. The CDR3 DNA reads TGTGCCAGCAACACAGACGCGGGTAGCTACAATGAGCAGTTCTTC.

The rearrangement joins TRBV5-1 to TRBJ1-4; TRBD1 matches at 7 bases. The germline V gene has CDR1 SGHRS and CDR2 YFSETQ. This CDR3 comprises 15 residues. After removal of 2 bases from V and 7 bases from J, the junction contained 8 bases not matched to a gene. CDR3 in DNA: TGCGCCAGCAGCTTCGAGGGGGCTAAAAGTGAAAAACTGTTTTTT. Its protein product is CASSFEGAKSEKLFF.

The sample holds a few counts of this clone. The chain is built from TRBV6-5 and TRBJ1-1, with D hard to call. Trimming pared 2 bases from V and 1 base from J, leaving 8 bases between. The CDR3 loop spans 14 amino acids. CDR1 MNHEY and CDR2 SVGAGI come from the germline V gene. CDR3 DNA: TGTGCCAGCAGTTACGAGGCAGGGAACACTGAAGCTTTCTTT. Protein: CASSYEAGNTEAFF.

V is TRBV19 and J is TRBJ1-3; weak D call: TRBD1 (6 bases). The ends were cut back, 7 bases at V and 2 bases at J, with 15 bases in the middle. CDR1 and CDR2 from the germline V gene are LNHDA and SQIVND (reference sequence). The CDR3 covers 15 residues. The CDR3 loop is CASTDQTGAGNTIYF. CDR3 sequence (DNA): TGTGCCAGTACCGACCAGACAGGAGCTGGAAACACCATATATTTT.

The chain carries TRBV5-1 and TRBJ2-5, with TRBD1 matching over 8 bases. Germline trimming cut 0 bases from V and 0 bases from J; bases unmatched to any gene: 7. The CDR3 extends over 17 amino acids. The germline V gene has CDR1 SGHRS and CDR2 YFSETQ. CDR3 sequence (DNA): TGCGCCAGCAGCTTGGGACAGGGGCCCCAGTACCAAGAGACCCAGTACTTC. Amino acid sequence: CASSLGQGPQYQETQYF. The whole variable domain, filled in from reference TRBV5-1 and TRBJ2-5, reads KAGVTQTPRYLIKTRGQQVTLSCSPISGHRSVSWYQQTPGQGLQFLFEYFSETQRNKGNFPGRFSGRQFSNSRSEMNVSTLELGDSALYLCASSLGQGPQYQETQYFGPGTRLLVL.

The chain carries TRBV6-6 and TRBJ2-7, with D maybe TRBD1 (6 bases). The CDR3 covers 14 residues. Germline assignment: CDR1 MNHNY and CDR2 SVGAGI (reference sequence). The germline V and J ends were trimmed by 2 bases and 0 bases, with 8 bases remaining between them. This CDR3 reads CASSYKGGSYEQYF. DNA for the CDR3: TGTGCCAGCAGTTACAAAGGGGGCTCCTACGAGCAGTACTTC.

The V gene is TRBV4-3, the J gene TRBJ1-5, with 7 bases identical to TRBD1. Per germline, CDR1 LGHNA and CDR2 YSLEER. With V trimmed by 1 base and J by 2 bases, 8 bases remained unmatched. The CDR3 spans 17 residues. This CDR3 is CASSQVWDSQGNQPQHF. The CDR3 DNA follows: TGCGCCAGCAGCCAAGTTTGGGACAGTCAGGGCAATCAGCCCCAGCATTTT.

The chain couples TRBV27 to TRBJ1-5; no definite D call. With 2 bases removed from V and 3 bases from J, the gap between germline ends came to 8 bases. The CDR3 sequence is 14 residues long. CDR1 is MNHEY and CDR2 is SMNVEV in the germline V gene (reference sequence). The CDR3 region has the DNA TGTGCCAGCAGTTTAAAACCAGACAATCAGCCCCAGCATTTT. Its translation: CASSLKPDNQPQHF.

The V gene is TRBV7-3, the J gene TRBJ1-3; D call uncertain. This CDR3 region has 13 residues. V lost 3 bases, J lost 3 bases, and 6 bases lay in between. CDR1 is SGHTA and CDR2 is FQGTGA in the germline V gene. The CDR3 region is CASSFGIGNTIYF. The CDR3 DNA reads TGTGCCAGCAGCTTTGGTATTGGAAACACCATATATTTT.

This chain links TRBV30 with TRBJ2-6, with TRBD1 as a possible D gene (5 bases). Germline-derived CDR1 and CDR2 are GTSNPN and SVGIG (reference sequence). The CDR3 totals 15 residues. Trimming pared 2 bases from V and 0 bases from J, leaving 8 bases between. CDR3 sequence: CAWSTQASGANVLTF. The CDR3 region has the DNA TGTGCCTGGAGTACACAGGCCTCTGGGGCCAACGTCCTGACTTTC. The complete variable domain, with remaining parts taken from reference TRBV30 and TRBJ2-6, reads SQTIHQWPATLVQPVGSPLSLECTVEGTSNPNLYWYRQAAGRGLQLLFYSVGIGQISSEVPQNLSASRPQDRQFILSSKKLLLSDSGFYLCAWSTQASGANVLTFGAGSRLTVL.

CDR3 region: CASSPSTDNRRAFF. The CDR3 DNA is TGTGCCAGCAGTCCTTCAACGGACAATCGGAGGGCTTTCTTT. The V and J genes are TRBV6-5 and TRBJ1-1, with D possibly being TRBD1 (5 bases). From germline, CDR1 is MNHEY and CDR2 SVGAGI. The V end lost 5 bases, the J end lost 11 bases, and 21 bases lay between the germline ends. There are 14 residues in the CDR3.

The chain has TRBV6-4 and TRBJ2-3; D perhaps matches TRBD2 (7 bases). CDR1 is MRHNA, CDR2 SNTAGT, per germline. V was cut by 9 bases and J by 2 bases, with 21 bases left in between. The CDR3 runs 16 residues. CDR3 region: CASKVSGGATTDTQYF. As DNA, the CDR3 is TGTGCCAGTAAAGTGAGTGGGGGGGCCACCACAGATACGCAGTATTTT.

This clone was picked up one time. The DNA of the CDR3 is TGTGCCAGTAGTATCGGGGTCCAATCCACAGATACGCAGTATTTT. Translation: CASSIGVQSTDTQYF. This chain uses TRBV19 with TRBJ2-3; D might be TRBD2 (5 bases). The CDR3 extends over 15 amino acids. V was cut by 3 bases and J by 2 bases, with 12 bases left in between. The germline CDR1 and CDR2 sequences are LNHDA and SQIVND (reference sequence).

This clone has only one observation. The V and J genes are TRBV6-5 and TRBJ1-5; D gene unclear. Germline lookup yields CDR1 MNHEY and CDR2 SVGAGI. Between the trimmed V and J ends, which lost 2 bases and 7 bases, there was a span of 9 bases. This CDR3 has 13 amino acids. CDR3 in DNA: TGTGCCAGCAGTTACCGCGATGTACAGCCCCAGCATTTT. Translating it yields CASSYRDVQPQHF.